Described below is a single TCR beta chain sequence and its context. The data originate from a study of blood T cell repertoires in COVID-19. This CDR3 has 16 amino acids. Germline assignment: CDR1 SGDLS and CDR2 YYNGEE. V gave up 0 bases and J gave up 3 bases; unmatched junction bases: 9. Measured with immunoSEQ multiplex PCR; TCRdb has only the in-frame clones, and not every one. The repertoire holds 40,000 to 45,000 clones, with 80% to 90% as singletons. This receptor was obtained from a man aged 55 to 70 with active COVID-19. Sequencing was carried out using peripheral blood. This chain links TRBV9 with TRBJ2-7; 7 nucleotides line up with TRBD2. The CDR3 spells CASSVGSGTGDYEQYF. DNA for the CDR3: TGTGCCAGCAGCGTAGGGAGCGGGACGGGCGACTACGAGCAGTACTTC.